What follows describes a single T cell receptor (beta chain). This specimen belongs to a study of OX40 agonist ivuxolimab in advanced cancers. Across the whole study: The mean age was roughly 60 years, ranging from 23 to 79, with under 90% of participants male.

CDR1 is MNHNS and CDR2 is SASEGT in the germline V gene. V lost 2 bases to trimming and J lost 0 bases, with 10 bases between them. The CDR3 contains 16 residues. Method: immunoSEQ multiplex PCR; TCRdb's copy keeps in-frame clones and lacks some. The table includes 25,000 to 30,000 clones, almost 85% detected once. The V call is TRBV6-1, the J call TRBJ1-4; D is unclear. The source is an adult with an advanced solid tumor such as melanoma, head and neck, liver or kidney cancer. The source was CD4+ or CD8+ T cells sorted from blood, collected in a trial of the OX40 agonist ivuxolimab. The CDR3 coding sequence is TGTGCCAGCAGTGAAACGTACTCGGCAACTAATGAAAAACTGTTTTTT. Its translation: CASSETYSATNEKLFF.